This TCR beta chain was recorded in a study of CD8 T cells in Susac syndrome. Germline values: CDR1 MNHEY, CDR2 SMNVEV (reference sequence). The CDR3 loop spans 17 amino acids. V gave up 6 bases and J gave up 5 bases, with 25 bases separating them. With random hexamers, 0.5 to 1 ug RNA was reverse transcribed. TCRdb re-called the immunoSEQ multiplex PCR reads with MiXCR, one entry per CDR3 protein. The sample has about 130,000 distinct CDR3 sequences, around 94% seen once. Sequencing of TCR beta covered CD8+ and CD4+ T cells obtained from blood. The material sequenced was CD8+ T cells from PBMCs. The chain uses TRBV27 and TRBJ1-1; D gene ambiguous. This TCR was sampled from a human donor with Susac syndrome. CDR3 protein: CASSYDYSAQGGTEAFF. The CDR3 coding sequence is TGTGCCAGCAGCTATGACTACTCCGCACAAGGCGGTACTGAAGCTTTCTTT.